This T cell receptor beta chain is from a study of T cell changes during pregnancy in multiple sclerosis. This CDR3 has 12 amino acids. CDR1 and CDR2 from the germline V gene are SQVTM and ANQGSEA. V lost 6 bases, J lost 6 bases, and 14 bases lay in between. Libraries were prepared by immunoSEQ multiplex PCR; TCRdb keeps only in-frame clonotypes and omits some of them. The sample yields tens of thousands of clones, 80% to 90% seen once. The rearrangement uses TRBV29-1 and TRBJ1-1, with TRBD1 as a possible D gene (6 bases). The sample in question was peripheral blood, obtained before pregnancy. This TCR derives from a female donor with multiple sclerosis, enrolled in a pregnancy study. CDR3 protein: CSVGQPLSEAFF. CDR3 coding DNA: TGCAGCGTAGGACAGCCTCTCTCTGAAGCTTTCTTT.